These T cell receptor beta chains were read from a single sample in a study of Ad26.COV2.S vaccination and SARS-CoV-2 variants. Sequenced by immunoSEQ multiplex PCR; TCRdb stores in-frame clones only, minus some. In the table there are 400,000 to 450,000 clones, roughly 90% of which are singletons. The specimen was peripheral blood, collected in a trial of Ad26.COV2.S vaccine versus placebo. The receptors derive from a person aged 18-65 years who received the Ad26.COV2.S COVID-19 vaccine or a placebo. The CDR3 runs from the conserved cysteine through the conserved F or W. The D gene is left open where the match is weak. Rows may omit the clone size; those that give it use once, few, many or a size class.

d_call,v_call,cdr3_length,j_call,clone_size,cdr3_nt,cdr3_aa
TRBD1,TRBV15,15,TRBJ1-6,NA,TGTGCCACCAGCAGCCTGGGACAGTATAATTCACCCCTCCACTTT,CATSSLGQYNSPLHF
TRBD1,TRBV2,17,TRBJ1-2,NA,TGTGCCAGCAGTGAAGCACTTGCCGGACAGGGGTACTATGGCTACACCTTC,CASSEALAGQGYYGYTF
NA,TRBV19,14,TRBJ1-6,NA,TGTGCCAGTAATACGGCAGACTATAATTCACCCCTCCACTTT,CASNTADYNSPLHF
NA,TRBV5-4,13,TRBJ1-5,few,TGTGCCAGCAGCTTTGTCCCCAATCAGCCCCAGCATTTT,CASSFVPNQPQHF
TRBD1,TRBV3-1/TRBV3-2,15,TRBJ2-3,NA,TGTGCCAGCAGCCCAAACAGGGGGCTCGCAGATACGCAGTATTTT,CASSPNRGLADTQYF
NA,TRBV30,12,TRBJ2-7,NA,TGTGCCTGGAGTGGAGGGGGACGGGAGCAGTACTTC,CAWSGGGREQYF
NA,TRBV27,14,TRBJ2-1,NA,TGTGCCAGCAAATATCACAAGGGATTCGATGAGCAGTTCTTC,CASKYHKGFDEQFF
TRBD1,TRBV6-2/TRBV6-3,20,TRBJ1-5,NA,TGTGCCAGCAGTTACTCGTTCTCAGGGACAGGGGCAGTTCTGGCTCAGCCCCAGCATTTT,CASSYSFSGTGAVLAQPQHF
NA,TRBV4-3,15,TRBJ1-3,NA,TGCGCCAGCAGTCCACAACCAGACTCTGGAAACACCATATATTTT,CASSPQPDSGNTIYF
TRBD1,TRBV7-9,14,TRBJ2-7,NA,TGTGCCAGCAGCTCGGGACAGTTCTCCTACGAGCAGTACTTC,CASSSGQFSYEQYF
TRBD2,TRBV19,15,TRBJ2-7,NA,TGTGCCAGTAGTATAGAACTAGCGGGGACCTACGAGCAGTACTTC,CASSIELAGTYEQYF
TRBD2,TRBV19,15,TRBJ2-1,NA,TGTGCCAGTAGCGATGGGACTAGCGGATACAATGAGCAGTTCTTC,CASSDGTSGYNEQFF
NA,TRBV24-1,11,TRBJ1-1,NA,TGTGCCACCAGGGAGGGTATGGGGGCTTTCTTT,CATREGMGAFF
NA,TRBV4-3,14,TRBJ1-4,NA,TGCGCCAGCAGCCAAGACCGGACCCTTGAAAAACTGTTTTTT,CASSQDRTLEKLFF
NA,TRBV5-4,13,TRBJ1-2,NA,TGTGCCAGCAGCTTCGGTGCTGACTATGGCTACACCTTC,CASSFGADYGYTF
NA,TRBV2,17,TRBJ2-1,NA,TGTGCCAGCCCCCCCCCTGACAGCTTCGGGTCGGGGGATGAGCAGTTCTTC,CASPPPDSFGSGDEQFF
NA,TRBV30,13,TRBJ1-1,NA,TGTGCCTGGAGTTCGGGGGATGGGACTGAAGCTTTCTTT,CAWSSGDGTEAFF
NA,TRBV13,13,TRBJ2-7,NA,TGTGCCAGCAGCTTAGGCCCGGGCTACGAGCAGTACTTC,CASSLGPGYEQYF
NA,TRBV4-3,19,TRBJ1-1,NA,TGCGCCAGCAGCCAAAGAACAACCCCAGGGGTGGGGGCCAGCACTGAAGCTTTCTTT,CASSQRTTPGVGASTEAFF
NA,TRBV18,14,TRBJ1-1,NA,TGTGCCAGCTCACCAATGGGGCAGAGGGCTGAAGCTTTCTTT,CASSPMGQRAEAFF
NA,TRBV29-1,14,TRBJ2-7,NA,TGCAGCGTGGGGGAAGGGGGGCAGAACTACGAGCAGTACTTC,CSVGEGGQNYEQYF
TRBD1,TRBV3-1/TRBV3-2,16,TRBJ1-2,NA,TGTGCCAGCAGCCAACCCCGGGACAGCGCACCTTATGGCTACACCTTC,CASSQPRDSAPYGYTF
NA,TRBV6-1,20,TRBJ1-3,NA,TGTGCCAGCAGTGGAGAAAACAGTAGACAACCGGAGTTCTCTGGAAACACCATATATTTT,CASSGENSRQPEFSGNTIYF
NA,TRBV20-1,10,TRBJ1-5,NA,TGCAGTGTGGGGATTCAGCCCCAGCATTTT,CSVGIQPQHF
NA,TRBV6-2/TRBV6-3,13,TRBJ1-6,NA,TGTGCCAGCAGTTTGGGGGGCGAAACGGCCCTCCACTTT,CASSLGGETALHF
NA,TRBV19,13,TRBJ2-3,NA,TGTGCCAGTAGTATCACCTCCCCAGATACGCAGTATTTT,CASSITSPDTQYF
NA,TRBV19,14,TRBJ1-2,once,TGTGCCAGTAGTAGCGGGCGGATTAACTATGGCTACACCTTC,CASSSGRINYGYTF
NA,TRBV7-6,12,TRBJ1-2,NA,TGTGCCAGCAGCTCAAGCTACTATGGCTACACCTTC,CASSSSYYGYTF
TRBD2,TRBV4-1,15,TRBJ2-1,NA,TGCGCCAGCAGCCACAATAGCGGGGGGTTTAATGAGCAGTTCTTC,CASSHNSGGFNEQFF
NA,TRBV7-8,13,TRBJ1-5,few,TGTGCCAGCAGCTGGGACGGGAATCAGCCCCAGCATTTT,CASSWDGNQPQHF
NA,TRBV11-2,16,TRBJ1-4,once,TGTGCCAGCAGCCTTAGTAGGTTTACACCTAATGAAAAACTGTTTTTT,CASSLSRFTPNEKLFF
NA,TRBV6-5,12,TRBJ2-1,NA,TGTGCCAGCAGTTTCCGCCTTGGGGAGCAGTTCTTC,CASSFRLGEQFF
NA,TRBV5-5,15,TRBJ1-5,NA,TGTGCCAGCAGCTTGGATTTTACCACGTATCAGCCCCAGCATTTT,CASSLDFTTYQPQHF
TRBD1,TRBV6-5,15,TRBJ1-5,NA,TGTGCCAGCAGCTTGACAGGGGTTCGGAATCAGCCCCAGCATTTT,CASSLTGVRNQPQHF
TRBD1,TRBV19,16,TRBJ2-7,few,TGTGCCACCACCATCTCCGGGACAGGAGGTTCCTACGAGCAGTACTTC,CATTISGTGGSYEQYF
TRBD1,TRBV27,13,TRBJ2-7,NA,TGTGCCAGCAGTTGGCAGGGGGCAGGCGAGCAGTACTTC,CASSWQGAGEQYF
NA,TRBV6-5,13,TRBJ1-2,NA,TGTGCCACCCACTATCAGGGGACCTATGGCTACACCTTC,CATHYQGTYGYTF
NA,TRBV7-9,14,TRBJ2-4,once,TGTGCCAGCAGCCGCGACAGGAGTAGAGACATTCAGTACTTC,CASSRDRSRDIQYF
NA,TRBV3-1/TRBV3-2,17,TRBJ1-6,NA,TGTGCCAGCAGCCGTCGGGCGACGAGCTCCTATAATTCACCCCTCCACTTT,CASSRRATSSYNSPLHF